The T cell receptor (beta chain) described here comes from a study of T cell responses to AZD1222 COVID-19 vaccine. The study's findings and limits: Repertoires in all cases were sampled only once the peak T cell response had passed. The CD4 TCRs associated with vaccination extended across spike and predominated at 160-218 and 743-854.

Regarding this clone: Its specificity is unknown.

Produced via immunoSEQ multiplex PCR; TCRdb's table is partial and in-frame only. This sample has over 150,000 clones, with 90% found just once. CDR3 size: 15 residues. The V gene end was trimmed by 4 bases and the J gene end by 6 bases; junction bases not matched to a gene: 8. CDR1 is SNHLY, CDR2 FYNNEI, per germline. This TCR was sampled from an adult in good health. This sample comprised peripheral blood, obtained on day 0 of AZD1222 vaccination. The J gene is TRBJ2-4, the V gene TRBV2; 8 positions match TRBD2. The CDR3 bases are TGTGCCAGCAGTGTGAGCGGGGGCCTCTCAAACATTCAGTACTTC. Translating gives CASSVSGGLSNIQYF. The full variable domain, rest sourced from reference TRBV2 and TRBJ2-4, is EPEVTQTPSHQVTQMGQEVILRCVPISNHLYFYWYRQILGQKVEFLVSFYNNEISEKSEIFDDQFSVERPDGSNFTLKIRSTKLEDSAMYFCASSVSGGLSNIQYFGAGTRLSVL.